The present T cell receptor beta chain was sequenced within a study of T cell repertoires in cytomegalovirus infection. Study-level background: An indication of both CMV infection and matching HLA type came from public TCR beta signatures. Findings and limits, study-wide: Pooled public TCR beta family frequency picked out CMV carriers with the relevant HLA. Clonotypes of TCR beta that were HLA-C-restricted and CMV-specific dominated the ex vivo response.

TCRdb reprocessed the reads with MiXCR, giving one entry per CDR3 protein. The data contain about 100,000 distinct CDR3 sequences, less than 25% of them singletons. As for this clonotype: Its antigen is unknown.

V lost 2 bases and J lost 4; bases outside the gene matches: 2. The CDR3 loop spans 14 amino acids. CDR1 and CDR2 (germline): MNHEY, SVGEGT. The sequencing sample was made of CD8+ T cells from PBMCs. This sequence originates from a human donor in good health (CMV status not recorded). Some clones in this sample may be carry-over from other donors' samples. The chain has TRBV6-2 or TRBV6-3 and TRBJ2-1; TRBD2 agrees at 7 bases. The CDR3 nucleotides read TGTGCCAGCAGTTACGCGGGAGAATACAATGAGCAGTTCTTC. Protein product: CASSYAGEYNEQFF.